This is a list of T cell receptor beta chains from one sample in a study of CD8 T cells in ankylosing spondylitis. TCRdb passed the 5' RACE reads through MiXCR, listing each CDR3 protein once. Of 450,000 to 550,000 distinct CDR3 sequences in the sample, roughly 5% are singletons; the top ten hold approximately 3.5%. What was sequenced was blood, either unsorted or a sorted T cell fraction (not recorded which). The origin of the receptors is a male donor with ankylosing spondylitis. The CDR3 runs from the conserved cysteine through the conserved F or W. D genes are given only for firm matches. Size is stated for part of the rows, as once, few or many counts, or as a class when the clone is expanded.

. . TRBJ2-1 TRBV5-1 TGCGCCAGCAGCTTGGGACTGGAGGCCAATGAGCAGTTCTTC CASSLGLEANEQFF
few . TRBJ2-5 TRBV6-2/TRBV6-3 TGTGCCAGCAGTCCCGACAGATACGGAGAGACCCAGTACTTC CASSPDRYGETQYF
many . TRBJ2-7 TRBV5-1 TGCGCCAGCAGTCCAGAAGGGTCGGGCTACGAGCAGTACTTC CASSPEGSGYEQYF
few TRBD2 TRBJ2-4 TRBV3-1 TGTGCCAGCAGCCCCCCTAGCGGGAGGGCCCTCGAAAACATTCAGTACTTC CASSPPSGRALENIQYF
. . TRBJ2-7 TRBV18 TGTGCCAGCTCACCGAGGGAGGTCTACGAGCAGTACTTC CASSPREVYEQYF
many . TRBJ2-6 TRBV7-2 TGTGCCAGCAGCTTTTGGCCCCCAGGGTCTGGGGCCAACGTCCTGACTTTC CASSFWPPGSGANVLTF
many TRBD1 TRBJ2-7 TRBV5-1 TGCGCCAGCAGCTTTACCGGACAGGGGGCACAGGAGCAGTACTTC CASSFTGQGAQEQYF
many . TRBJ2-5 TRBV24-1 TGTGCCACCAGTGACCCCAGACGGGGGTGGGATCGAGAGACCCAGTACTTC CATSDPRRGWDRETQYF
many TRBD1 TRBJ1-3 TRBV2 TGTGCCAGCAGGCCTTCCCTGGGACAGGGCGTGAACACCATATATTTT CASRPSLGQGVNTIYF
. . TRBJ2-6 TRBV19 TGTGCCACGGAAGACGGACTCTTCTCTGGGGCCAACGTCCTGACTTTC CATEDGLFSGANVLTF
many . TRBJ1-1 TRBV5-1 TGCGCCAGCAGCTCCTACGGCAGGTCCGGGAGAAGGAACACTGAAGCTTTCTTT CASSSYGRSGRRNTEAFF
many . TRBJ1-5 TRBV28 TGTGCCAGCAGTTTCGCCAGGGATAATCAGCCCCAGCATTTT CASSFARDNQPQHF
many . TRBJ2-5 TRBV7-2 TGTGCCAGCAGCTATACAGGGTTCTCGGAAGAGACCCAGTACTTC CASSYTGFSEETQYF
few TRBD1 TRBJ1-2 TRBV3-1 TGTGCCAGCAGCCAATGGACAGGACTCTATGGCTACACCTTC CASSQWTGLYGYTF
many . TRBJ1-5 TRBV7-2 TGTGCCAGCAGCCCAGGAGGGAGGGACAATCAGCCCCAGCATTTT CASSPGGRDNQPQHF
many TRBD2 TRBJ2-1 TRBV29-1 TGCAGCGTTTCTGGCGGGGGGTACAATGAGCAGTTCTTC CSVSGGGYNEQFF